These T cell receptor beta chains were read from a single sample in a study of blood T cell repertoires in COVID-19. Produced via immunoSEQ multiplex PCR; TCRdb's table is partial and in-frame only. The data contain 380,000 or so clones, 80% to 90% of them seen just once; the ten biggest clones take up 1% to 1.5%. The source material was peripheral blood. Receptors originate from a man aged 35 to 55 with acute or convalescent COVID-19. The CDR3 runs from the conserved cysteine through the conserved F or W. D genes are given only for firm matches. Size is stated for part of the rows, as once, few or many counts, or as a class when the clone is expanded.

d_gene: -
abundance: -
j_gene: TRBJ2-2
v_gene: TRBV14
CDR3aa: CASSQVSLSNTGELFF
CDR3nt: TGTGCCAGCAGCCAAGTCTCACTCTCTAACACCGGGGAGCTGTTTTTT

d_gene: -
abundance: -
j_gene: TRBJ1-4
v_gene: TRBV18
CDR3aa: CASSPNSPATNEKLFF
CDR3nt: TGTGCCAGCTCACCGAACAGTCCCGCAACTAATGAAAAACTGTTTTTT

d_gene: TRBD1
abundance: -
j_gene: TRBJ1-5
v_gene: TRBV19
CDR3aa: CASSIRGDRYSNQPQHF
CDR3nt: TGTGCCAGTAGTATCCGGGGGGACAGGTATAGCAATCAGCCCCAGCATTTT

d_gene: TRBD1
abundance: -
j_gene: TRBJ1-1
v_gene: TRBV7-9
CDR3aa: CASSRRDRVNTEAFF
CDR3nt: TGTGCCAGCAGCCGAAGGGACAGGGTGAACACTGAAGCTTTCTTT

d_gene: -
abundance: -
j_gene: TRBJ1-3
v_gene: TRBV9
CDR3aa: CASSVEGDQGNTIYF
CDR3nt: TGTGCCAGCAGCGTAGAGGGGGATCAGGGAAACACCATATATTTT

d_gene: -
abundance: -
j_gene: TRBJ2-1
v_gene: TRBV7-6
CDR3aa: CASSLIETAHNEQFF
CDR3nt: TGTGCCAGCAGCTTAATCGAGACAGCACACAATGAGCAGTTCTTC

d_gene: TRBD1
abundance: -
j_gene: TRBJ1-2
v_gene: TRBV7-9
CDR3aa: CASSSGQWHYGYTF
CDR3nt: TGTGCCAGCAGCTCGGGACAGTGGCACTATGGCTACACCTTC

d_gene: -
abundance: -
j_gene: TRBJ1-1
v_gene: TRBV27
CDR3aa: CASSLPDSRAFF
CDR3nt: TGTGCCAGCAGCCTACCCGACAGTAGAGCTTTCTTT

d_gene: -
abundance: few
j_gene: TRBJ1-2
v_gene: TRBV7-2
CDR3aa: CASTPQTGRSYGYTF
CDR3nt: TGTGCCAGCACCCCCCAAACAGGCAGATCCTATGGCTACACCTTC

d_gene: -
abundance: -
j_gene: TRBJ2-7
v_gene: TRBV7-6
CDR3aa: CASSLVRSYEQYF
CDR3nt: TGTGCCAGCAGCTTGGTAAGGAGCTACGAGCAGTACTTC

d_gene: -
abundance: -
j_gene: TRBJ2-7
v_gene: TRBV28
CDR3aa: CASSPVARGTINEQYF
CDR3nt: TGTGCCAGCAGTCCCGTGGCTCGGGGGACGATAAACGAGCAGTACTTC

d_gene: -
abundance: once
j_gene: TRBJ1-1
v_gene: TRBV21-1
CDR3aa: CASKGRGTMNTEAFF
CDR3nt: TGTGCCAGCAAGGGAAGGGGAACCATGAACACTGAAGCTTTCTTT

d_gene: TRBD2
abundance: -
j_gene: TRBJ2-5
v_gene: TRBV5-1
CDR3aa: CASSSASGLSELPPRETQYF
CDR3nt: TGCGCCAGCAGCTCGGCTAGCGGGCTATCGGAACTCCCCCCAAGAGAGACCCAGTACTTC

d_gene: -
abundance: -
j_gene: TRBJ2-2
v_gene: TRBV28
CDR3aa: CASSKEAGELFF
CDR3nt: TGTGCCAGCAGCAAGGAGGCCGGGGAGCTGTTTTTT

d_gene: -
abundance: -
j_gene: TRBJ1-2
v_gene: TRBV6-6
CDR3aa: CASSLVQGVDSYGYTF
CDR3nt: TGTGCCAGCAGTTTAGTACAGGGAGTGGATTCCTATGGCTACACCTTC

d_gene: -
abundance: -
j_gene: TRBJ2-2
v_gene: TRBV13
CDR3aa: CASSPLGRDTGELFF
CDR3nt: TGTGCCAGCAGCCCCCTCGGCAGGGACACCGGGGAGCTGTTTTTT

d_gene: -
abundance: -
j_gene: TRBJ2-2
v_gene: TRBV13
CDR3aa: CASVGSGGPTGELFF
CDR3nt: TGTGCCAGCGTAGGATCTGGGGGCCCCACCGGGGAGCTGTTTTTT

d_gene: TRBD1
abundance: -
j_gene: TRBJ1-1
v_gene: TRBV30
CDR3aa: CAWSVGGDTEAFF
CDR3nt: TGTGCCTGGAGTGTAGGGGGCGACACTGAAGCTTTCTTT

d_gene: TRBD1
abundance: once
j_gene: TRBJ1-6
v_gene: TRBV7-2
CDR3aa: CASSQRTGSSYNSPLHF
CDR3nt: TGTGCCAGCAGCCAAAGGACAGGCAGCTCCTATAATTCACCCCTCCACTTT

d_gene: TRBD1
abundance: -
j_gene: TRBJ2-7
v_gene: TRBV7-2
CDR3aa: CASSGRRDSSYEQYF
CDR3nt: TGTGCCAGCAGCGGCCGCCGGGACAGCTCCTACGAGCAGTACTTC

d_gene: TRBD2
abundance: -
j_gene: TRBJ2-7
v_gene: TRBV7-2
CDR3aa: CASSLFAGGNTYEQYF
CDR3nt: TGTGCCAGCAGCTTGTTCGCGGGGGGTAACACCTACGAGCAGTACTTC

d_gene: TRBD2
abundance: -
j_gene: TRBJ2-1
v_gene: TRBV6-5
CDR3aa: CASSYDRGGSEQFF
CDR3nt: TGTGCCAGCAGTTATGACCGGGGGGGGAGTGAGCAGTTCTTC

d_gene: -
abundance: -
j_gene: TRBJ2-1
v_gene: TRBV30
CDR3aa: CAWAGVGGGVNEQFF
CDR3nt: TGTGCCTGGGCGGGGGTAGGGGGCGGTGTAAATGAGCAGTTCTTC

d_gene: TRBD2
abundance: -
j_gene: TRBJ2-5
v_gene: TRBV24-1
CDR3aa: CATSDSGTSGSWETQYF
CDR3nt: TGTGCCACCAGTGATTCGGGGACTAGCGGGAGTTGGGAGACCCAGTACTTC

d_gene: TRBD1
abundance: -
j_gene: TRBJ2-1
v_gene: TRBV6-2/TRBV6-3
CDR3aa: CASSYPGGGYNEQFF
CDR3nt: TGTGCCAGCAGTTACCCAGGGGGCGGGTACAATGAGCAGTTCTTC

d_gene: TRBD1
abundance: -
j_gene: TRBJ1-3
v_gene: TRBV5-3
CDR3aa: CARSLTGWGHCGNTIYF
CDR3nt: TGTGCCAGAAGCCTGACAGGGTGGGGGCATTGCGGAAACACCATATATTTT

d_gene: -
abundance: few
j_gene: TRBJ2-2
v_gene: TRBV5-1
CDR3aa: CASSFNGKPGTGELFF
CDR3nt: TGCGCCAGCAGCTTCAATGGAAAGCCAGGCACCGGGGAGCTGTTTTTT

d_gene: -
abundance: -
j_gene: TRBJ1-1
v_gene: TRBV27
CDR3aa: CASSLSGITEAFF
CDR3nt: TGTGCCAGCAGTTTATCCGGGATAACTGAAGCTTTCTTT

d_gene: TRBD2
abundance: -
j_gene: TRBJ2-7
v_gene: TRBV12-3/TRBV12-4
CDR3aa: CASSGGSFHEQYF
CDR3nt: TGTGCCAGCAGTGGCGGGAGTTTCCACGAGCAGTACTTC

d_gene: TRBD2
abundance: -
j_gene: TRBJ2-1
v_gene: TRBV11-2
CDR3aa: CASSLKGTSLHNEQFF
CDR3nt: TGTGCCAGCAGCCTGAAAGGGACTAGTCTACACAATGAGCAGTTCTTC

d_gene: TRBD1
abundance: -
j_gene: TRBJ1-2
v_gene: TRBV7-6
CDR3aa: CASSLGIRDRAAGYTF
CDR3nt: TGTGCCAGCAGCTTAGGCATTAGGGACAGGGCGGCTGGCTACACCTTC

d_gene: -
abundance: -
j_gene: TRBJ1-6
v_gene: TRBV6-5
CDR3aa: CASSYSTGYNSPLHF
CDR3nt: TGTGCCAGCAGTTACTCGACAGGCTACAATTCACCCCTCCACTTT

d_gene: TRBD2
abundance: -
j_gene: TRBJ2-1
v_gene: TRBV24-1
CDR3aa: CATSVGLAVDEQFF
CDR3nt: TGTGCCACCAGTGTTGGACTAGCGGTCGATGAGCAGTTCTTC

d_gene: -
abundance: -
j_gene: TRBJ2-1
v_gene: TRBV11-3
CDR3aa: CASSLRETGLSEQFF
CDR3nt: TGTGCCAGCAGCTTAAGGGAGACGGGTTTAAGTGAGCAGTTCTTC

d_gene: -
abundance: -
j_gene: TRBJ1-1
v_gene: TRBV5-1
CDR3aa: CASSLRQGNTEAFF
CDR3nt: TGCGCCAGCAGCCTACGTCAGGGAAACACTGAAGCTTTCTTT

d_gene: -
abundance: -
j_gene: TRBJ1-5
v_gene: TRBV28
CDR3aa: CASSPTGGSNQPQHF
CDR3nt: TGTGCCAGCAGCCCAACGGGGGGGAGCAATCAGCCCCAGCATTTT

d_gene: -
abundance: -
j_gene: TRBJ1-1
v_gene: TRBV27
CDR3aa: CASSLYGQGTEAFF
CDR3nt: TGTGCCAGCAGTTTGTATGGACAAGGCACTGAAGCTTTCTTT

d_gene: -
abundance: once
j_gene: TRBJ2-7
v_gene: TRBV7-9
CDR3aa: CASSRDSVYSYEQYF
CDR3nt: TGTGCCAGCAGCCGGGACTCTGTTTACTCCTACGAGCAGTACTTC

d_gene: TRBD1
abundance: -
j_gene: TRBJ1-5
v_gene: TRBV30
CDR3aa: CAWRGQGNQPQHF
CDR3nt: TGTGCCTGGAGGGGACAGGGTAATCAGCCCCAGCATTTT

d_gene: -
abundance: -
j_gene: TRBJ1-4
v_gene: TRBV28
CDR3aa: CASSTPTGLNEKLFF
CDR3nt: TGTGCCAGCAGTACACCGACAGGCCTTAATGAAAAACTGTTTTTT

d_gene: -
abundance: -
j_gene: TRBJ2-1
v_gene: TRBV12-5
CDR3aa: CASGWRVEEQFF
CDR3nt: TGTGCTAGTGGTTGGCGGGTCGAAGAGCAGTTCTTC

d_gene: -
abundance: -
j_gene: TRBJ1-5
v_gene: TRBV5-1
CDR3aa: CASRHTPNQPQHF
CDR3nt: TGCGCCAGCAGACACACGCCCAATCAGCCCCAGCATTTT

d_gene: -
abundance: few
j_gene: TRBJ1-4
v_gene: TRBV18
CDR3aa: CASSPLGLRNEKLFF
CDR3nt: TGTGCCAGCTCACCCCTTGGACTCAGGAATGAAAAACTGTTTTTT

d_gene: -
abundance: -
j_gene: TRBJ1-1
v_gene: TRBV11-3
CDR3aa: CASSLTQVAEAFF
CDR3nt: TGTGCCAGCAGCTTAACCCAGGTGGCTGAAGCTTTCTTT

d_gene: -
abundance: -
j_gene: TRBJ1-5
v_gene: TRBV28
CDR3aa: CASSFGARYSNQPQHF
CDR3nt: TGTGCCAGCAGCTTTGGCGCCAGGTATAGCAATCAGCCCCAGCATTTT

d_gene: -
abundance: -
j_gene: TRBJ2-2
v_gene: TRBV9
CDR3aa: CASSVSPNTGELFF
CDR3nt: TGTGCCAGCAGCGTATCTCCCAACACCGGGGAGCTGTTTTTT

d_gene: -
abundance: -
j_gene: TRBJ1-2
v_gene: TRBV7-2
CDR3aa: CASSFGHKNYGYTF
CDR3nt: TGTGCCAGCAGCTTCGGACATAAGAACTATGGCTACACCTTC

d_gene: -
abundance: -
j_gene: TRBJ1-4
v_gene: TRBV2
CDR3aa: CASSYSGITNEKLFF
CDR3nt: TGTGCCAGCAGTTACTCAGGGATCACTAATGAAAAACTGTTTTTT

d_gene: TRBD2
abundance: -
j_gene: TRBJ2-5
v_gene: TRBV30
CDR3aa: CAGTQGLAETQYF
CDR3nt: TGTGCCGGAACCCAAGGACTAGCGGAGACCCAGTACTTC